The text below deals with one TCR beta chain. These data originate in a study of blood T cell repertoires in COVID-19. The data were produced by immunoSEQ multiplex PCR, yet TCRdb's version contains in-frame clones alone and is incomplete. The sample contains some 170,000 clones, roughly 81% of which appear only once. This CDR3 is built from 14 residues. Germline-derived CDR1 and CDR2 are SGDLS and YYNGEE. Trimming stripped 2 bases from V and 2 bases from J, with 11 bases between. The TCR originated in a man between 35 and 55 years old with acute or convalescent COVID-19. Specimen: peripheral blood. V is TRBV9 and J is TRBJ2-7; D is possibly TRBD1 (5 bases). In DNA, the CDR3 is TGTGCCAGCAGCGTGACAGATTCCCCCTACGAGCAGTACTTC. Translating gives CASSVTDSPYEQYF.